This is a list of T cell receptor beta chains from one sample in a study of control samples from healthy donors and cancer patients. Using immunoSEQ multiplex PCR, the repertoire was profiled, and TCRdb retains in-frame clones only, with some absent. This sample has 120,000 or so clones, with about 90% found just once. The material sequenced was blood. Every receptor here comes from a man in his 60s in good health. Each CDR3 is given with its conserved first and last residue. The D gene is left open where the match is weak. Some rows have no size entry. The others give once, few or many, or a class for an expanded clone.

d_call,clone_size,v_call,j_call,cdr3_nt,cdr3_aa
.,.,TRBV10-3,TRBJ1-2,TGTGCCATCAGTGCGACAGGTATAGCTAACTATGGCTACACCTTC,CAISATGIANYGYTF
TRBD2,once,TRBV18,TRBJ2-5,TGTGCCAGCTCACCACAGTCTAGCGGCCAAGAGACCCAGTACTTC,CASSPQSSGQETQYF
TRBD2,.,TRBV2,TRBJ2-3,TGTGCCAGCAGTGCGACTAGCGGGGCTACAGATACGCAGTATTTT,CASSATSGATDTQYF
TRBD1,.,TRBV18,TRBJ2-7,TGTGCCAGCTCACTTAAATCACCGGGACAGGGTGTCTACGAGCAGTACTTC,CASSLKSPGQGVYEQYF
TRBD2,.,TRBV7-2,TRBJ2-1,TGTGCCAGCAGCCTCAGACTAGCGGGGGTTAATGAGCAGTTCTTC,CASSLRLAGVNEQFF
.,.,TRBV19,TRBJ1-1,TGTGCCAGTACCTGGCGGGGGGGAAGTACTGAAGCTTTCTTT,CASTWRGGSTEAFF
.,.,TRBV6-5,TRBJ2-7,TGTGCCAGCAGTCACAGACTAGGGACCTACGAGCAGTACTTC,CASSHRLGTYEQYF
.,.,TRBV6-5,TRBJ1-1,TGTGCCAGCAGTTACACTGGAAGCGGCGCTTTCTTT,CASSYTGSGAFF
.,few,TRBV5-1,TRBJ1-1,TGCGCCAGCCGGAGGAACAGGGAGAGTGAAGCTTTCTTT,CASRRNRESEAFF
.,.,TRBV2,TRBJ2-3,TGTGCCAGCAAGGAGGGGCGGGGCACAGATACGCAGTATTTT,CASKEGRGTDTQYF
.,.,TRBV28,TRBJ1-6,TGTGCCAGCAGTTTATCTGGGGGGATCAATTCACCCCTCCACTTT,CASSLSGGINSPLHF
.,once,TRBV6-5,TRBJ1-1,TGTGCCAGCAGTTACTCGAACAGGAGGAACACTGAAGCTTTCTTT,CASSYSNRRNTEAFF
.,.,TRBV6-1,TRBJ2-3,TGTGCCAGCAGTGAAACCCGAGGACAGACAGATACGCAGTATTTT,CASSETRGQTDTQYF
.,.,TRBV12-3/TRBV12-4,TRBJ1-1,TGTGCCAGCAGTTTCAACGGCCGAGGAGAAGCTTTCTTT,CASSFNGRGEAFF
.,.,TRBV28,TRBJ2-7,TGTGCCAGCAGTTTATTCGCCGGGACGGACGTCAAGCAGTACTTC,CASSLFAGTDVKQYF
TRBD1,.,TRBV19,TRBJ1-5,TGTGCCACCCAAAAATCGGACAGGGGCAATCAGCCCCAGCATTTT,CATQKSDRGNQPQHF
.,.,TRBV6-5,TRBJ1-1,TGTGCCAGCAGTTGGGGAGGGGACCTGAACACTGAAGCTTTCTTT,CASSWGGDLNTEAFF
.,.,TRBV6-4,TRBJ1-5,TGTGCCAGCAGTCAGAGTAGCAATCAGCCCCAGCATTTT,CASSQSSNQPQHF
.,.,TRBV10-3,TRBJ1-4,TGTGCCATCAGTGAGTCGCAAAGTGAAAAACTGTTTTTT,CAISESQSEKLFF
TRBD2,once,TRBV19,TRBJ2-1,TGTGCCAGTAGTGGTACGCTAGCGGGGGGGCCGGGCGAGCAGTTCTTC,CASSGTLAGGPGEQFF
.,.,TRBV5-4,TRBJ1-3,TGTGCCAGCAGCTGGTGGGGGGCGAACACCATATATTTT,CASSWWGANTIYF
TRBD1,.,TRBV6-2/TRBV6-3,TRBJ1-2,TGTGCCAGCAGTGACGTCCCGACAGGGAAGGACTACACCTTC,CASSDVPTGKDYTF
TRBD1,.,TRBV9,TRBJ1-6,TGTGCCAGCAGCGACACGGACAGGGATAATTCACCCCTCCACTTT,CASSDTDRDNSPLHF
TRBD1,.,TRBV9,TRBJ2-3,TGTGCCAGCAGTAGATTCACAGGGGACAGCGATACGCAGTATTTT,CASSRFTGDSDTQYF
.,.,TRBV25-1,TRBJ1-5,TGTGCCGGGGCGGGAGGGGCGAACAATCAGCCCCAGCATTTT,CAGAGGANNQPQHF
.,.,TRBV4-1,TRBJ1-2,TGCGCCAGCAGCCAAGTAGACGGGCGGGCACGGGATGGCTACACCTTC,CASSQVDGRARDGYTF
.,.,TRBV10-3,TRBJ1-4,TGTGCCATCAGCGGGACTCAATATCGGGAAAAACTGTTTTTT,CAISGTQYREKLFF
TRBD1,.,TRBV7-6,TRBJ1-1,TGTGCCAGCAGCGTCACAGGGGTTCTAATGAACACTGAAGCTTTCTTT,CASSVTGVLMNTEAFF
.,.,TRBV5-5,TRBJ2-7,TGTGCCAGCAGCTTTGGGGCGGGATACGAGCAGTACTTC,CASSFGAGYEQYF